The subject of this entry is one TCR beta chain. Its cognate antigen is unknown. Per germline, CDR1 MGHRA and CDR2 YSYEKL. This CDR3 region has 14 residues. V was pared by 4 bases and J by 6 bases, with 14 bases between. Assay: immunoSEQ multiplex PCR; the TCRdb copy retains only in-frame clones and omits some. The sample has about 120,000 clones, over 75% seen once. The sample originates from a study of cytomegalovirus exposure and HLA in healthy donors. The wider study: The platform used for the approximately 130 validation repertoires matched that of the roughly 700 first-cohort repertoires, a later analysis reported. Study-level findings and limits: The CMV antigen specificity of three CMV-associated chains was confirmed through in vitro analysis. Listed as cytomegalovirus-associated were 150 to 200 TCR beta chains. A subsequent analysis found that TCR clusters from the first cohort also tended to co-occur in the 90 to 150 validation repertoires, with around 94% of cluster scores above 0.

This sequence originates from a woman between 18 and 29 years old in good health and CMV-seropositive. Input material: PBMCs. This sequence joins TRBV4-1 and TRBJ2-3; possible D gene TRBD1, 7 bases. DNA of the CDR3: TGCGCCAGCAGCCTCGTCAGGGGGAGGGATACGCAGTATTTT. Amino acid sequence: CASSLVRGRDTQYF.